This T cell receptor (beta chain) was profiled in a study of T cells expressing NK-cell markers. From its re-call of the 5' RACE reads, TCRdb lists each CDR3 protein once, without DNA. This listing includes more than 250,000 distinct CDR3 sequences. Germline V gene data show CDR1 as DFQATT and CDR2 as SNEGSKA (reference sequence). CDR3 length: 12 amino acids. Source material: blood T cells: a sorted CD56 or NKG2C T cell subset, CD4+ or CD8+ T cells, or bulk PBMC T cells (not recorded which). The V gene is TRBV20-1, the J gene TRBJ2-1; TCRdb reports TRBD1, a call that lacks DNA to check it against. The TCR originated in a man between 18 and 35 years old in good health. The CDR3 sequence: CSARPGHNEQFF.